A single sample gave rise to the 28 T cell receptor beta chains below, sequenced in a study of blood T cell repertoires in COVID-19. Only in-frame clones appear in the TCRdb table, and some are missing; sequencing was by immunoSEQ multiplex PCR. The sample shows nearly 90,000 clones, approximately 89% of them seen only once. The material sequenced was peripheral blood. These receptors were taken from an older man with acute or convalescent COVID-19.

V usage is TRBV5-1 and J usage is TRBJ2-7, with a tentative D call TRBD1 (8 bases). CDR1 and CDR2 (germline): SGHRS, YFSETQ. The CDR3 consists of 14 residues. The V and J ends lost 4 bases and 5 bases respectively, with 16 bases between them. CDR3 loop: CASSPTGGGNEQYF. DNA for the CDR3: TGCGCCAGCAGCCCAACAGGGGGAGGGAACGAGCAGTACTTC.

V usage is TRBV5-1 and J usage is TRBJ1-2, with D perhaps matching TRBD1 (5 bases). The V gene lost 0 bases and the J gene lost 6 bases, with 15 bases spanning the gap. Germline V gives CDR1 SGHRS, CDR2 YFSETQ. The CDR3 spans 15 residues. The CDR3 here is CASSLDVGWGDGYTF. CDR3 DNA: TGCGCCAGCAGCTTGGATGTGGGATGGGGGGATGGCTACACCTTC.

The chain uses TRBV24-1 and TRBJ2-2; 8 bases align to TRBD1. CDR1 and CDR2 from the germline V gene are KGHDR and SFDVKD. CDR3 size: 13 residues. The J segment lost 6 bases and the V segment lost 8 bases, leaving 4 bases of the junction unmatched. This CDR3 is CATKQGAPGELFF. CDR3 in DNA: TGTGCCACCAAGCAGGGGGCGCCCGGGGAGCTGTTTTTT.

This chain links TRBV29-1 with TRBJ1-1; 7 nucleotides line up with TRBD1. CDR1 is SQVTM, CDR2 ANQGSEA, per germline. There are 15 residues in the CDR3. V lost 6 bases to trimming and J lost 0 bases; unmatched junction nucleotides: 10. In DNA, the CDR3 is TGCAGCGTGAGGACAGGCGCCTCTATGAACACTGAAGCTTTCTTT. Translation: CSVRTGASMNTEAFF.

The rearrangement joins TRBV7-3 to TRBJ1-1, with 10 bases fitting TRBD1. Germline V lookup: CDR1 SGHTA, CDR2 FQGTGA. The ends lost 8 bases at V and 7 bases at J; junction bases unmatched: 7. The CDR3 has 13 amino acids. Written as DNA, the CDR3 is TGTGCCAGCGGCCCGGGACAGGGGATTGAAGCTTTCTTT. Protein sequence: CASGPGQGIEAFF.

The chain employs TRBV3-1 (or the pseudogene TRBV3-2) and TRBJ1-1, with a possible D match to TRBD1 (5 bases). Looked up from germline, CDR1 is LGHDT and CDR2 is YNNKEL (reference sequence). V dropped 2 bases and J dropped 2 bases, with 9 bases sitting between them. The CDR3 sequence is 14 residues long. CDR3 DNA sequence: TGTGCCAGCAGCCAACCAGACAGAAACACTGAAGCTTTCTTT. Protein product: CASSQPDRNTEAFF.

This chain uses TRBV5-1 with TRBJ2-1; 8 nucleotides line up with TRBD2. Looked up from germline, CDR1 is SGHRS and CDR2 is YFSETQ. The CDR3 runs to 16 residues. Trimming at V came to 0 bases and at J to 0 bases, leaving 2 bases not matched to a gene. CDR3 sequence reads: CASSLVAGNSYNEQFF. In DNA form, the CDR3 reads TGCGCCAGCAGCTTGGTAGCGGGGAACTCCTACAATGAGCAGTTCTTC.

V gene TRBV18 combines with J gene TRBJ1-1, with TRBD1 identical over 7 bases. J gave up 0 bases and V 2 bases, and 0 bases lay outside the gene matches. This CDR3 spans 14 amino acids. Looked up from germline, CDR1 is KGHSH and CDR2 is LQKENI. Written as DNA, the CDR3 is TGTGCCAGCTCACCAGGACAGGTGAACACTGAAGCTTTCTTT. As protein: CASSPGQVNTEAFF.

The chain has TRBV19 and TRBJ2-7; D is perhaps TRBD1 (5 bases). Germline values: CDR1 LNHDA, CDR2 SQIVND (reference sequence). V was clipped by 3 bases and J by 6 bases, with 18 bases between them. The CDR3 sequence is 15 residues long. The CDR3 sequence: CASSIPRGGAVEQYF. The CDR3 bases are TGTGCCAGTAGTATCCCCCGCGGTGGGGCCGTCGAGCAGTACTTC.

This rearrangement joins TRBV6-2 or TRBV6-3 to TRBJ1-2, with TRBD1 as a possible D gene (5 bases). V lost 2 bases and J lost 3, with 7 bases in between. The germline CDR1 and CDR2 sequences are MNHEY and SVGEGT. The CDR3 totals 13 residues. CDR3 DNA: TGTGCCAGCAGTTACGACAGAGACTATGGCTACACCTTC. As protein: CASSYDRDYGYTF.

V usage is TRBV3-1 (or the pseudogene TRBV3-2) and J usage is TRBJ1-2, with TRBD1 as a possible D gene (5 bases). Per germline, CDR1 LGHDT and CDR2 YNNKEL (reference sequence). Trimming shortened V by 3 bases and J by 4 bases, and 12 bases separated the two germline ends. CDR3 length: 14 residues. CDR3 sequence: CASSQGRVSYGYTF. The CDR3 bases are TGTGCCAGCAGCCAGGGCAGGGTTAGCTATGGCTACACCTTC.

The rearrangement joins TRBV4-3 to TRBJ2-7, with D possibly TRBD1 on 5 matching bases. V lost 0 bases and J 2 bases, leaving 5 bases between the germline ends. From germline, CDR1 is LGHNA and CDR2 YSLEER. CDR3 length equals 13 residues. In DNA form, the CDR3 reads TGCGCCAGCAGCCAAGAACAGGCCTACGAGCAGTACTTC. This sequence encodes CASSQEQAYEQYF.

DNA of the CDR3: TGTGCCAGCAGCCAAAAGGGGCTCGCAGCTGGCTACACCTTC. Residues: CASSQKGLAAGYTF. V and J are TRBV3-1 (or the pseudogene TRBV3-2) and TRBJ1-2, with a weak D call TRBD1 (5 bases). CDR1 and CDR2 from the germline V gene are LGHDT and YNNKEL (reference sequence). V lost 2 bases, J lost 7 bases, and 14 bases lay in between. CDR3 length equals 14 residues.

This chain uses TRBV6-2 or TRBV6-3 with TRBJ2-7; 8 bases line up with TRBD1. With 3 bases clipped from V and 2 bases from J, the junction kept 3 bases outside the gene matches. Germline-derived CDR1 and CDR2 are MNHEY and SVGEGT. The CDR3 extends over 14 amino acids. The CDR3 here is CASSYNRGTYEQYF. The DNA of the CDR3 is TGTGCCAGCAGTTATAACAGGGGGACCTACGAGCAGTACTTC.

This chain connects TRBV11-3 to TRBJ2-5; D uncertain. CDR3 length: 14 residues. V lost 1 base to trimming and J lost 1 base, with 7 bases between them. Germline-derived CDR1 and CDR2 are SGHNT and YENEEA. The CDR3: CASSLGGSQETQYF. The CDR3 DNA sequence: TGTGCCAGCAGCTTAGGCGGCAGCCAAGAGACCCAGTACTTC.

The CDR3 protein is CASSEQGGPYGYTF. Here the CDR3 DNA reads TGTGCCAGCAGTGAACAAGGGGGACCCTATGGCTACACCTTC. The chain links TRBV2 to TRBJ1-2, with D perhaps matching TRBD1 (6 bases). The CDR3 extends over 14 amino acids. Trimming took 2 bases from V and 4 from J, leaving 11 bases between them. CDR1 is SNHLY, CDR2 FYNNEI, per germline. Full variable domain (remainder filled in from reference TRBV2 and TRBJ1-2): EPEVTQTPSHQVTQMGQEVILRCVPISNHLYFYWYRQILGQKVEFLVSFYNNEISEKSEIFDDQFSVERPDGSNFTLKIRSTKLEDSAMYFCASSEQGGPYGYTFGSGTRLTVV.

J is TRBJ1-5 and V is TRBV18; TRBD1 might be the D (6 bases). V was cut by 3 bases and J by 7 bases, with 10 bases left in between. The CDR3 extends over 13 amino acids. Per the germline V gene, CDR1 is KGHSH and CDR2 is LQKENI. The CDR3 spells CASSPERGQPQHF. The CDR3 nucleotides are TGTGCCAGCTCACCGGAGAGGGGGCAGCCCCAGCATTTT.

J is TRBJ1-3 and V is TRBV5-1, with 8 positions matching TRBD1. The germline V gene encodes CDR1 SGHRS and CDR2 YFSETQ. Trimming at V came to 0 bases and at J to 0 bases, leaving 2 bases not matched to a gene. The CDR3 length is 16 residues. The CDR3 nucleotides are TGCGCCAGCAGCTTGGGACAGGGGAACTCTGGAAACACCATATATTTT. This gives the protein CASSLGQGNSGNTIYF.

The CDR3: CASSSRTGGDNTEAFF. DNA of the CDR3: TGCGCCAGCAGCTCACGGACAGGGGGGGATAACACTGAAGCTTTCTTT. V usage is TRBV5-1 and J usage is TRBJ1-1; 10 nucleotides match TRBD1. The V gene's germline CDR1 is SGHRS and CDR2 YFSETQ. V lost 3 bases and J lost 2; bases outside the gene matches: 7. This CDR3 is 16 amino acids long.

The chain links TRBV3-1 (or the pseudogene TRBV3-2) to TRBJ1-1; no reliable D call. Germline V gene lookup returns CDR1 LGHDT and CDR2 YNNKEL (reference sequence). CDR3 size: 13 residues. The V end lost 4 bases, the J end lost 5 bases, and 11 bases lay between the germline ends. The CDR3 loop is CASSPGGRTEAFF. CDR3 coding DNA: TGTGCCAGCAGCCCTGGCGGTCGGACTGAAGCTTTCTTT.

The J gene is TRBJ2-7, the V gene TRBV6-6; D perhaps matches TRBD2 (5 bases). There are 15 residues in the CDR3. Germline V CDR1 and CDR2: MNHNY, SVGAGI (reference sequence). The V gene lost 2 bases and the J gene lost 1 base, with 12 bases spanning the gap. The CDR3 DNA reads as TGTGCCAGCAGTTACCTAAGTCCGGGATCCTACGAGCAGTACTTC. Residues: CASSYLSPGSYEQYF.

For the CDR3, the DNA is TGTGCCAGCAGTTACTTAACCGGGGAGCTGTTTTTT. The encoded protein is CASSYLTGELFF. The V call is TRBV6-5, the J call TRBJ2-2, with D unclear. CDR3 size: 12 residues. Trimming shortened V by 1 base and J by 5 bases, and 2 bases separated the two germline ends. The germline V gene has CDR1 MNHEY and CDR2 SVGAGI.

The chain combines TRBV6-2 or TRBV6-3 with TRBJ2-7, with TRBD2 identical over 8 bases. Germline V gene lookup returns CDR1 MNHEY and CDR2 SVGEGT. With 0 bases clipped from V and 6 bases from J, the junction kept 7 bases outside the gene matches. This CDR3 contains 15 residues. CDR3 residues: CASSYSGSGKREQYF. The CDR3 region has the DNA TGTGCCAGCAGTTACTCGGGTAGCGGGAAACGCGAGCAGTACTTC.

This chain connects TRBV12-3 or TRBV12-4 to TRBJ1-2; a possible D gene is TRBD1 (5 bases). This CDR3 is 12 amino acids long. Between the trimmed V and J ends, which lost 5 bases and 8 bases, there was a span of 12 bases. CDR3 amino acids: CASSQGERGYTF. DNA of the CDR3: TGTGCCAGCAGTCAGGGTGAGAGGGGCTACACCTTC.

The chain recombines TRBV5-6 with TRBJ2-2; 12 bases are shared with TRBD2. The CDR3 covers 16 residues. The germline CDR1 and CDR2 sequences are SGHDT and YYEEEE. V was pared by 6 bases and J by 0 bases, with 3 bases of the junction left unmatched. The chain's CDR3 is CASIRTSGANTGELFF. DNA of the CDR3: TGTGCCAGCATCCGGACTAGCGGGGCGAACACCGGGGAGCTGTTTTTT. The variable domain in full, completed from reference TRBV5-6 and TRBJ2-2, reads DAGVTQSPTHLIKTRGQQVTLRCSPKSGHDTVSWYQQALGQGPQFIFQYYEEEERQRGNFPDRFSGHQFPNYSSELNVNALLLGDSALYLCASIRTSGANTGELFFGEGSRLTVL.

The V and J genes are TRBV3-1 (or the pseudogene TRBV3-2) and TRBJ2-7; D might be TRBD2 (7 bases). Trimming removed 3 bases from V and 3 bases from J, with 12 bases in between. The CDR3 length is 14 residues. CDR1 is LGHDT and CDR2 is YNNKEL in the germline V gene (reference sequence). In DNA form, the CDR3 reads TGTGCCAGCAGCCAGCGGGGAGGGGGCTACGAGCAGTACTTC. This encodes CASSQRGGGYEQYF.

This chain connects TRBV7-9 to TRBJ2-3; 9 nucleotides line up with TRBD2. CDR1 and CDR2 (germline): SEHNR, FQNEAQ (reference sequence). The CDR3 contains 18 residues. J was trimmed by 5 bases and V by 6 bases; bases with no gene match: 18. The CDR3, as DNA: TGTGCCAGCAGACCAAACAGAGGACTAGCGTTTTGGGAAGATACGCAGTATTTT. Its translation is CASRPNRGLAFWEDTQYF.

The chain has TRBV5-1 and TRBJ1-4, with D possibly TRBD1 on 6 matching bases. The CDR3 length is 15 residues. V lost 0 bases to trimming and J lost 2 bases, with 8 bases between them. In germline, CDR1 is SGHRS, CDR2 YFSETQ. CDR3 loop: CASSLAGQTNEKLFF. In DNA form, the CDR3 reads TGCGCCAGCAGCTTGGCCGGACAGACTAATGAAAAACTGTTTTTT.